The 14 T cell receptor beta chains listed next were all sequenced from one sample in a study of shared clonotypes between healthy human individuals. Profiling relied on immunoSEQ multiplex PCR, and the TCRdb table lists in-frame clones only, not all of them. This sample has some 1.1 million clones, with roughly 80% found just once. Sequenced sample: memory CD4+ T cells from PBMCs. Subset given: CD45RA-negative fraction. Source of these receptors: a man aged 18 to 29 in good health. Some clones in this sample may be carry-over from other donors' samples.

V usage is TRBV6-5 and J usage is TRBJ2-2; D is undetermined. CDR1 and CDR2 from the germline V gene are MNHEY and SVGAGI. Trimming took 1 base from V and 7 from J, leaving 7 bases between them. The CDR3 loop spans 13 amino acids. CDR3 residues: CASSYFGGGELFF. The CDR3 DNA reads TGTGCCAGCAGTTACTTCGGCGGCGGGGAGCTGTTTTTT.

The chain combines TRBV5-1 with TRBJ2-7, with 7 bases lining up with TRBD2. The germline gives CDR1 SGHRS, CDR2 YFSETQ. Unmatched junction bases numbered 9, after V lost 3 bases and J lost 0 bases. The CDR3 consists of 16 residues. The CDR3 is CASSSGGLWSSYEQYF. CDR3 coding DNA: TGCGCCAGCAGCTCCGGGGGGTTGTGGAGCTCCTACGAGCAGTACTTC.

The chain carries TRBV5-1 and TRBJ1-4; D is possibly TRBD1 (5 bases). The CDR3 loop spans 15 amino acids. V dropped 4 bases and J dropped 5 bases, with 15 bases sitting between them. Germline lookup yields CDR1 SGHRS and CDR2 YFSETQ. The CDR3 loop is CASSVSGDGNEKLFF. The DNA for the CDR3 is TGCGCCAGCAGCGTCTCTGGGGACGGGAATGAAAAACTGTTTTTT.

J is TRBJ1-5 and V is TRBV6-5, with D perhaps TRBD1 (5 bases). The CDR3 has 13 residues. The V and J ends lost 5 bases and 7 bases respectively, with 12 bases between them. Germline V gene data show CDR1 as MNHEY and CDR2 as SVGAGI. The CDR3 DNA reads TGTGCCAGCAGTAGACAGCCATCCCAGCCCCAGCATTTT. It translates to CASSRQPSQPQHF.

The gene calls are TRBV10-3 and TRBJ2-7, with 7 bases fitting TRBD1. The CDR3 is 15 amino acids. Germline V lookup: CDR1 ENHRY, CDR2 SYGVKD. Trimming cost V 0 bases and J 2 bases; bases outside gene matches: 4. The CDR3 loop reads CAISESTGSAYEQYF. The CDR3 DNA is TGTGCCATCAGTGAGTCGACAGGGTCGGCCTACGAGCAGTACTTC.

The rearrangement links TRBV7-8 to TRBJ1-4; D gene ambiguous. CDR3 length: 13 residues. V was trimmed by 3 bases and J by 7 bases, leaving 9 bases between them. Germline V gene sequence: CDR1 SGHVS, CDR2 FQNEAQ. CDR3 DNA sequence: TGTGCCAGCAGCTTTCTAGGTTCTGAAAAACTGTTTTTT. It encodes CASSFLGSEKLFF.

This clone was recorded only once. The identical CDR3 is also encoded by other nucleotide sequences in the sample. The CDR3 nucleotides read TGTGCCTGGACTTCCGGAAACACCATATATTTT. This codes for CAWTSGNTIYF. The chain carries TRBV30 and TRBJ1-3; D unclear. The CDR3 contains 11 residues. The V and J ends lost 4 bases and 4 bases respectively, with 5 bases between them. Germline V gene data show CDR1 as GTSNPN and CDR2 as SVGIG (reference sequence). The entire variable domain, with the rest obtained from reference TRBV30 and TRBJ1-3, is as follows: SQTIHQWPATLVQPVGSPLSLECTVEGTSNPNLYWYRQAAGRGLQLLFYSVGIGQISSEVPQNLSASRPQDRQFILSSKKLLLSDSGFYLCAWTSGNTIYFGEGSWLTVV.

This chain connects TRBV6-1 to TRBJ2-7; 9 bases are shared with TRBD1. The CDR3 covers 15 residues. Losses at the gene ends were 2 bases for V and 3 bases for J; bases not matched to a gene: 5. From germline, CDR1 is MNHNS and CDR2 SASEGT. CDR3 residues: CASSENPGQGYEQYF. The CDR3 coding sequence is TGTGCCAGCAGTGAAAACCCGGGACAGGGCTACGAGCAGTACTTC.

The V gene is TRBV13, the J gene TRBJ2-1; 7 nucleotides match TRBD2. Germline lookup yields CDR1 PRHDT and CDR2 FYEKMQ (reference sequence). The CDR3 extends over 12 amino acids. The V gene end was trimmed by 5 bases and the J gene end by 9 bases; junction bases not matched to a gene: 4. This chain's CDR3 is CASSRGRGEQFF. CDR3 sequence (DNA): TGTGCCAGCAGCCGAGGGAGGGGTGAGCAGTTCTTC.

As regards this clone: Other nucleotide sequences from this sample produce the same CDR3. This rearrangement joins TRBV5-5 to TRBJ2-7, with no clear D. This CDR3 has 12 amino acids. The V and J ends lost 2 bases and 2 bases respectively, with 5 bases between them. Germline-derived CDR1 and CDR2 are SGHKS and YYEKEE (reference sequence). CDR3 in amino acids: CASSFTTYEQYF. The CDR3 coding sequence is TGTGCCAGCAGCTTTACCACCTACGAGCAGTACTTC.

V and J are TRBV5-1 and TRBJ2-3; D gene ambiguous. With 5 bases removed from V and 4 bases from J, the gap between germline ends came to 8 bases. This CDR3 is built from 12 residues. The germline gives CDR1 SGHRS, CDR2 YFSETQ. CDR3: CASSQVADTQYF. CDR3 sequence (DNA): TGCGCCAGCAGTCAAGTAGCAGATACGCAGTATTTT.

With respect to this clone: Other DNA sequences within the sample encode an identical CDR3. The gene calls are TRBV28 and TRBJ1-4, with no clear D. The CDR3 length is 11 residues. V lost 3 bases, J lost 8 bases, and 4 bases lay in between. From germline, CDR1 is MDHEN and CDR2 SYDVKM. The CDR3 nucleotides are TGTGCCAGCAGTTTGCGAGAAAAACTGTTTTTT. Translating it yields CASSLREKLFF.

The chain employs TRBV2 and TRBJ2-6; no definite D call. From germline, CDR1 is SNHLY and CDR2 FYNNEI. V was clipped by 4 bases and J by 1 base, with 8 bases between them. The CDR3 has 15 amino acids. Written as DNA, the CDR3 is TGTGCCAGCAGTGTCCATGAATCTGGGGCCAACGTCCTGACTTTC. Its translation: CASSVHESGANVLTF.

The chain's CDR3 is CASRGDSATSYNEQFF. The CDR3 DNA follows: TGTGCCAGCAGAGGGGACAGTGCCACCTCCTACAATGAGCAGTTCTTC. The rearrangement uses TRBV28 and TRBJ2-1; TRBD1 matches at 7 bases. Germline CDR1 and CDR2: MDHEN and SYDVKM. The CDR3 is made up of 16 amino acids. With 6 bases clipped from V and 0 bases from J, the junction kept 8 bases outside the gene matches.